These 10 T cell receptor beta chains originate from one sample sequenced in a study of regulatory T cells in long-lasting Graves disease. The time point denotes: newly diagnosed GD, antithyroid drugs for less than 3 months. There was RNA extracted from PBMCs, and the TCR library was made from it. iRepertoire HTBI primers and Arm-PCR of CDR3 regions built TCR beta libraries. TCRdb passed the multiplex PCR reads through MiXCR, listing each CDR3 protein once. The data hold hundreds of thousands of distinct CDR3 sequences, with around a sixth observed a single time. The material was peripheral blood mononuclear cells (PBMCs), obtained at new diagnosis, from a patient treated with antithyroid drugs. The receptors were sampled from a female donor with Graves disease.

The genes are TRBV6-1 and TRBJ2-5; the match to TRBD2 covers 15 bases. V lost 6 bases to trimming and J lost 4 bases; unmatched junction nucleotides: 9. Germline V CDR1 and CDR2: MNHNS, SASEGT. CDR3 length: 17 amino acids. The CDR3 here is CASRDWTSGRARETQYF. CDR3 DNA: TGTGCCAGCAGGGACTGGACTAGCGGGAGGGCCCGAGAGACCCAGTACTTC.

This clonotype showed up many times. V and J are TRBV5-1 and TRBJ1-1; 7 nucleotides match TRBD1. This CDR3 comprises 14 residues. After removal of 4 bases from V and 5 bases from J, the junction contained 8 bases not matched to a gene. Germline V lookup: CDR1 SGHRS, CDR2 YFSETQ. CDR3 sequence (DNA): TGCGCCAGCAGCATAGAGGGACAGAAGACTGAAGCTTTCTTT. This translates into CASSIEGQKTEAFF.

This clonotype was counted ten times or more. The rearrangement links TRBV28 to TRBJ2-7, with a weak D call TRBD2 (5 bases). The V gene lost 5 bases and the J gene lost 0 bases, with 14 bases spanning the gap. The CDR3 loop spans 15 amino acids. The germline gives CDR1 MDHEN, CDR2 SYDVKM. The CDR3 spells CASSPPLLASYEQYF. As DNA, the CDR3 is TGTGCCAGCAGTCCCCCTTTGCTAGCCTCCTACGAGCAGTACTTC.

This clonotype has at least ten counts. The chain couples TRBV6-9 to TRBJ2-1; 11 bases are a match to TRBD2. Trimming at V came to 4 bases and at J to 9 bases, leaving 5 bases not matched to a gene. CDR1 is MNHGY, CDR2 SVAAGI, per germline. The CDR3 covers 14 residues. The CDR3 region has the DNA TGTGCCAGCAGTTCTCTTAGCGGGAGGGGTGAGCAGTTCTTC. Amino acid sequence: CASSSLSGRGEQFF.

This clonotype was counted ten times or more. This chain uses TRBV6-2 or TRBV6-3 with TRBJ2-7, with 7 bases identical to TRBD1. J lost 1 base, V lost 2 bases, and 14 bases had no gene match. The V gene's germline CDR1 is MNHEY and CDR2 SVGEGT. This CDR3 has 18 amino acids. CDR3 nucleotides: TGTGCCAGCAGTTACGACCAAATAAGGGACAGCGGATCCTACGAGCAGTACTTC. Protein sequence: CASSYDQIRDSGSYEQYF.

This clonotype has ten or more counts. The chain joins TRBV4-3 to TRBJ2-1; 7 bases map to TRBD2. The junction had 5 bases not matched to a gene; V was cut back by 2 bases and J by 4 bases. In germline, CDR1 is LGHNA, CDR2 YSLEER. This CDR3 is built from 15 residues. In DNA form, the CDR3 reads TGCGCCAGCAGCCAACGGAGAGCGGGGTACAATGAGCAGTTCTTC. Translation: CASSQRRAGYNEQFF.

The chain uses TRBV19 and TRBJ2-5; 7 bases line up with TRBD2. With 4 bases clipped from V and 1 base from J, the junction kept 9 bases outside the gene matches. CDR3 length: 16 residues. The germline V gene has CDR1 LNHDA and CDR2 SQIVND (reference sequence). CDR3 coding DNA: TGTGCCAGTAGTACACCGCCGGGACTAAGCCAAGAGACCCAGTACTTC. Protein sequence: CASSTPPGLSQETQYF.

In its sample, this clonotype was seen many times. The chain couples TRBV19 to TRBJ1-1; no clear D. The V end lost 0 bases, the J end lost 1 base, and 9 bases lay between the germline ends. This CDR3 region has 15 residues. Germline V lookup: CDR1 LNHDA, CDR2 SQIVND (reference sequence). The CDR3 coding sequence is TGTGCCAGTAGTATAGAATGGTCGGGGAACACTGAAGCTTTCTTT. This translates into CASSIEWSGNTEAFF. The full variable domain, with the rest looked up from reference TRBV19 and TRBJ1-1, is DGGITQSPKYLFRKEGQNVTLSCEQNLNHDAMYWYRQDPGQGLRLIYYSQIVNDFQKGDIAEGYSVSREKKESFPLTVTSAQKNPTAFYLCASSIEWSGNTEAFFGQGTRLTVV.

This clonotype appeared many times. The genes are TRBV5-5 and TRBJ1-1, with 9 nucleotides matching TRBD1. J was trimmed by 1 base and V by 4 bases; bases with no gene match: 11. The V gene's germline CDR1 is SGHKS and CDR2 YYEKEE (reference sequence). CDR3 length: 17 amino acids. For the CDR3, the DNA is TGTGCCAGCAGCGCGGGAGCCGGGACAGGGAAGAACACTGAAGCTTTCTTT. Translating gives CASSAGAGTGKNTEAFF.

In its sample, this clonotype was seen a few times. The CDR3 loop reads CASSLAGAEQFF. CDR3 DNA: TGCGCCAGCAGCTTGGCCGGTGCTGAGCAGTTCTTC. The rearrangement links TRBV5-1 to TRBJ2-1; D call uncertain. The CDR3 runs to 12 residues. V lost 0 bases and J 9 bases, leaving 7 bases between the germline ends. Looked up from germline, CDR1 is SGHRS and CDR2 is YFSETQ.